Listed here is a single TCR beta chain. Its antigen remains unknown. Data came from immunoSEQ multiplex PCR; TCRdb stores just in-frame clones and leaves some out. The sample records 77,000 or so clones, over 75% being singletons. The data were obtained in a study of T cell responses to AZD1222 COVID-19 vaccine. Study-wide results and limits: Females made up more of the donors, who were largely white British, and clonal diversity may have come out too low. Regions left unmutated in variants are reportedly the target of nearly half of spike-specific TCRs. After the peak T cell response, and only then, were repertoires sampled. CD4 TCRs covered the whole spike, strongest at regions 160-218 and 743-854.

The CDR3 loop spans 16 amino acids. Losses at the gene ends were 3 bases for V and 3 bases for J; bases not matched to a gene: 4. Germline-derived CDR1 and CDR2 are LGHDT and YNNKEL (reference sequence). The rearrangement links TRBV3-1 (or the pseudogene TRBV3-2) to TRBJ2-3, with 12 nucleotides matching TRBD2. This TCR was sampled from an adult in good health. Sequenced here: peripheral blood, sampled on day 0 of AZD1222 vaccination. CDR3 protein: CASSQTSGSLTDTQYF. In nucleotides, the CDR3 is TGTGCCAGCAGCCAGACTAGCGGGAGCCTTACAGATACGCAGTATTTT.